These 4 T cell receptor beta chains share one sample of origin, sequenced in a study of shared clonotypes between healthy human individuals. Profiled with immunoSEQ multiplex PCR; TCRdb holds only in-frame clones, not every one. The sample holds millions of clones; roughly 96% are singletons and the top ten take roughly 0.13%. Sequencing was done on a sample of naive CD4+ T cells sorted from blood. Subset reported: CD45RA+ positively selected. The receptor source for this set is a man aged 18 to 29 in good health.

This clone was found once. Other DNA sequences in the same sample also yield this CDR3. The chain recombines TRBV7-2 with TRBJ1-4; the match to TRBD1 covers 9 bases. Per the germline V gene, CDR1 is SGHTA and CDR2 is FQGNSA. The CDR3 loop spans 13 amino acids. V lost 5 bases to trimming and J lost 8 bases; unmatched junction nucleotides: 3. DNA for the CDR3: TGTGCCAGCAGCCTCGGGACAGGGGAAAAACTGTTTTTT. Translating it yields CASSLGTGEKLFF.

The chain combines TRBV9 with TRBJ2-3, with TRBD2 identical over 11 bases. Trimming cost V 0 bases and J 2 bases; bases outside gene matches: 5. Looked up from germline, CDR1 is SGDLS and CDR2 is YYNGEE. CDR3 size: 17 residues. In nucleotides, the CDR3 is TGTGCCAGCAGCGTAGGGGTAGCGGGAGGGGCCACAGATACGCAGTATTTT. Its translation: CASSVGVAGGATDTQYF. Variable domain in full (rest from reference TRBV9 and TRBJ2-3): DSGVTQTPKHLITATGQRVTLRCSPRSGDLSVYWYQQSLDQGLQFLIQYYNGEERAKGNILERFSAQQFPDLHSELNLSSLELGDSALYFCASSVGVAGGATDTQYFGPGTRLTVL.

As to this clone: Other DNA sequences in this sample translate to the same CDR3. This rearrangement joins TRBV7-2 to TRBJ2-3, with 8 nucleotides matching TRBD1. This CDR3 is built from 15 residues. Germline CDR1 and CDR2: SGHTA and FQGNSA. The V and J ends lost 0 bases and 1 base, in that order; junction bases with no gene match: 0. CDR3 sequence reads: CASSLAGQGTDTQYF. CDR3 sequence (DNA): TGTGCCAGCAGCTTAGCGGGACAGGGCACAGATACGCAGTATTTT.

The V call is TRBV28, the J call TRBJ1-2; 12 bases fit TRBD1. V gave up 4 bases and J gave up 4 bases; unmatched junction bases: 7. This CDR3 region has 16 residues. Per germline, CDR1 MDHEN and CDR2 SYDVKM. CDR3 sequence (DNA): TGTGCCAGCAGTTCCCAGGGACAGGGGGCACCCTATGGCTACACCTTC. Its translation: CASSSQGQGAPYGYTF.